Detailed here is one T cell receptor (beta chain). What it binds is not known. This record belongs to a study of radiotherapy plus CTLA-4 blockade in lung cancer. The study's findings and limits: After radiotherapy and ipilimumab, tumor-derived clones expanded in peripheral blood.

The CDR3 runs to 13 residues. The V end lost 1 base, the J end lost 7 bases, and 10 bases lay between the germline ends. CDR1 SGHAT and CDR2 FQNNGV come from the germline V gene. Assay: immunoSEQ multiplex PCR; the TCRdb copy retains only in-frame clones and omits some. This sample has about 86,000 clones, with around 83% found just once. The specimen comprised peripheral blood, sampled from a patient treated with radiotherapy plus ipilimumab. This TCR came from a human donor with non-small cell lung cancer who had stable disease on radiotherapy plus ipilimumab. The V and J genes are TRBV11-2 and TRBJ1-1, with D possibly TRBD1 on 6 matching bases. CDR3 sequence: CASSLVDRYEAFF. The CDR3 DNA sequence: TGTGCCAGCAGCTTAGTCGACAGGTATGAAGCTTTCTTT.